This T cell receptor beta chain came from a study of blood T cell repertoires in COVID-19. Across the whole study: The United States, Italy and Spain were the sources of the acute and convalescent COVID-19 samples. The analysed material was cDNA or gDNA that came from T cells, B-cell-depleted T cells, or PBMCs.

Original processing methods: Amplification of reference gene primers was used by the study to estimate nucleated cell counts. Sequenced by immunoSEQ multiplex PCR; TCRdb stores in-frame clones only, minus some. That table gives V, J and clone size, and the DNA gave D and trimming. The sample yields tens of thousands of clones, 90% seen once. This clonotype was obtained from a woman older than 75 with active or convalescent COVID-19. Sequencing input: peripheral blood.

In DNA, the CDR3 is TGTGCCAGCAGCTTAGACAGGGACTATGGCTACACCTTC. Translated: CASSLDRDYGYTF. The chain couples TRBV7-2 to TRBJ1-2, with TRBD1 as a possible D gene (6 bases). Per germline, CDR1 SGHTA and CDR2 FQGNSA. The ends were cut back, 1 base at V and 3 bases at J, with 6 bases in the middle. CDR3 size: 13 residues.